This T cell receptor beta chain was recovered during a study of vaccination and CD4 T cells after COVID-19. An Oncomine TCR Beta short-read assay was used to sequence the DNA from cultured CD4+ T cells. Each CDR3 protein is one row after TCRdb ran MiXCR on the PCR reads. The repertoire consists of 15,000 to 20,000 distinct CDR3 sequences, with around 45% occurring once and the leading ten covering approximately 6%. This sample's treatment: approximately nine-day PBMC culture with coronavirus spike peptide pools or control peptides (ViraFEST assay). The cultures had half their medium swapped for fresh IL-2 medium on days 3 and 7. Cells were cultured for around ten days, and then CD4+ T cells were isolated by negative selection. V was clipped by 3 bases and J by 4 bases, with 10 bases between them. Germline CDR1 DFQATT, CDR2 SNEGSKA (reference sequence). This CDR3 spans 13 amino acids. On this clonotype itself: Its antigen is unknown.

Study-level points and caveats: Nearly all convalescent vaccine-specific clones, 304 of 307, recognized only SARS-CoV-2 spike.

The sequencing used CD4+ T cells from blood, cultured in vitro, collected before SARS-CoV-2 vaccination. V gene TRBV20-1 combines with J gene TRBJ1-5; D unresolved. The TCR comes from a human donor who had recovered from COVID-19. The DNA for the CDR3 is TGCAGTGCTAGTTCGGGGTGGAATCAGCCCCAGCATTTT. Translating it yields CSASSGWNQPQHF.